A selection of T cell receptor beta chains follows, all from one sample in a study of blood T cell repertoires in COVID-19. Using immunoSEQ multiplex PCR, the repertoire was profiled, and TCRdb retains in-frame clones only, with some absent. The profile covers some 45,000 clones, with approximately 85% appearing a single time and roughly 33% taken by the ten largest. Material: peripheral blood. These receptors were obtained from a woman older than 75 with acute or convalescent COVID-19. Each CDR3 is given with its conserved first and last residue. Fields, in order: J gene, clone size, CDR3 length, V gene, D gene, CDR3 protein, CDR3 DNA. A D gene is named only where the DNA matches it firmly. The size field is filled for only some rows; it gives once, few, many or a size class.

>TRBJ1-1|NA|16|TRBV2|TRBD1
CASSEALGRGPAEAFF
TGTGCCAGCAGTGAAGCGCTGGGCAGGGGGCCGGCTGAAGCTTTCTTT
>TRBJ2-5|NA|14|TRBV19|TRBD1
CASRDGQGGATQYF
TGTGCCAGTAGAGACGGACAGGGCGGCGCGACCCAGTACTTC
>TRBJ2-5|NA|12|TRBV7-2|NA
CASSYQWETQYF
TGTGCCAGCAGCTACCAGTGGGAGACCCAGTACTTC
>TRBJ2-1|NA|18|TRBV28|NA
CASSVVGGAVSSYNEQFF
TGTGCCAGCAGTGTTGTTGGCGGGGCAGTCAGCTCCTACAATGAGCAGTTCTTC
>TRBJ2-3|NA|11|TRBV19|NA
CASSIADTQYF
TGTGCCAGTAGTATCGCAGATACGCAGTATTTT
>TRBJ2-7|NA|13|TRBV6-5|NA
CASKASEPYEQYF
TGTGCCAGCAAGGCTAGCGAGCCCTACGAGCAGTACTTC
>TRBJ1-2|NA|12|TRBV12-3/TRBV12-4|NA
CASSFGGKGYTF
TGTGCCAGCAGCTTTGGGGGCAAAGGCTACACCTTC
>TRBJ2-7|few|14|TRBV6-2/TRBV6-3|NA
CASSYSGADYEQYF
TGTGCCAGCAGTTACTCAGGGGCGGACTACGAGCAGTACTTC
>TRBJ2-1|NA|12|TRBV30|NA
CAWSRRINEQFF
TGTGCCTGGAGTAGGCGGATCAATGAGCAGTTCTTC
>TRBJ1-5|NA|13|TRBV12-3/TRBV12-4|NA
CASSQALGQPQHF
TGTGCCAGCAGCCAAGCTCTCGGTCAGCCCCAGCATTTT
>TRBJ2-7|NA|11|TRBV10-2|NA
CASGEPYEQYF
TGCGCCAGCGGGGAGCCCTACGAGCAGTACTTC
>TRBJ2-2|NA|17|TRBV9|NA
CASSVAGGPTNTGELFF
TGTGCCAGCAGCGTAGCAGGAGGACCTACGAACACCGGGGAGCTGTTTTTT
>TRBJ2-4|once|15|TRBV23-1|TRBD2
CASSGTRRAKNIQYF
TGCGCCAGCAGTGGGACTAGACGGGCCAAAAACATTCAGTACTTC
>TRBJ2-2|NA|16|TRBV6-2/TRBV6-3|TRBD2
CASSSPSGSRDGELFF
TGTGCCAGCAGTTCCCCTAGCGGGAGTCGGGACGGGGAGCTGTTTTTT
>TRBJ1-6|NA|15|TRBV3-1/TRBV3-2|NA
CASSQVWGVDSPLHF
TGTGCCAGCAGCCAAGTATGGGGGGTTGACTCACCCCTCCACTTT
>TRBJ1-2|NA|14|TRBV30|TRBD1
CACTRDRGNYGYTF
TGTGCCTGCACCCGGGACAGGGGAAACTATGGCTACACCTTC
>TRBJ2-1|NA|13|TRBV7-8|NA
CASSWQGGQFQFF
TGTGCCAGCAGCTGGCAGGGTGGGCAGTTTCAGTTCTTC
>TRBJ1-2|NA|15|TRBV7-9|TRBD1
CASNRGGTLGDGYTF
TGTGCCAGCAACAGGGGCGGAACGCTTGGTGATGGCTACACCTTC
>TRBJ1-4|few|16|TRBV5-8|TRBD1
CASSLTWTGGNEKLFF
TGTGCCAGCAGCTTGACTTGGACAGGGGGGAATGAAAAACTGTTTTTT
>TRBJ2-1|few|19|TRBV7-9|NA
CASSLAGGRSGSSYNEQFF
TGTGCCAGCAGCTTAGCTGGAGGCCGGTCGGGAAGCTCCTACAATGAGCAGTTCTTC
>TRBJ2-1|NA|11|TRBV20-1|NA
CSARTNSEQFF
TGCAGTGCTAGGACTAATAGCGAGCAGTTCTTC
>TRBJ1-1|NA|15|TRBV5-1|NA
CASSPLPGQFAEAFF
TGCGCCAGCAGTCCTTTACCAGGACAGTTCGCTGAAGCTTTCTTT
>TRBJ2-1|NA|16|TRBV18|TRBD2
CASSPQTSGTYNEQFF
TGTGCCAGCTCACCGCAGACTAGCGGGACCTACAATGAGCAGTTCTTC
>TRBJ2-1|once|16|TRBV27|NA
CASSQWGRGGNNEQFF
TGTGCCAGCAGTCAATGGGGCAGGGGTGGCAACAATGAGCAGTTCTTC
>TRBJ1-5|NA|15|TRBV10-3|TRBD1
CAISPGQGNNQPQHF
TGTGCCATCAGTCCGGGACAGGGAAACAATCAGCCCCAGCATTTT
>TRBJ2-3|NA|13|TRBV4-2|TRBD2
CASSQEGGLAPYF
TGTGCCAGCAGCCAAGAGGGGGGACTAGCACCGTATTTT
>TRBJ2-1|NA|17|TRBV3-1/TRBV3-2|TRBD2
CASSQTSGRAAYNEQFF
TGTGCCAGCAGCCAGACTAGCGGGAGGGCCGCCTACAATGAGCAGTTCTTC
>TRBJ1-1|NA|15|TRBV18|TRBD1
CASSPRNRGLTEAFF
TGTGCCAGCTCACCTAGGAACAGGGGGCTGACTGAAGCTTTCTTT
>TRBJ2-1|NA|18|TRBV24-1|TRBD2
CATSDPNPSSGHYNEQFF
TGTGCCACCAGTGACCCTAACCCTTCTAGCGGCCACTACAATGAGCAGTTCTTC
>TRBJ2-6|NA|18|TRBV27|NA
CASSLKWRRDSGANVLTF
TGTGCCAGCAGTTTAAAATGGAGGCGAGACTCTGGGGCCAACGTCCTGACTTTC
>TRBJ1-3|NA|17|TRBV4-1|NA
CASSQDSGILSGNTIYF
TGCGCCAGCAGCCAAGATTCGGGGATATTGTCTGGAAACACCATATATTTT
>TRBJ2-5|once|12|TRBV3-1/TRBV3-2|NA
CASSPGFETQYF
TGTGCCAGCAGCCCCGGGTTTGAGACCCAGTACTTC
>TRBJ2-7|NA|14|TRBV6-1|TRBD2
CASSEGRAKDEQYF
TGTGCCAGCAGTGAGGGGAGGGCCAAGGACGAGCAGTACTTC
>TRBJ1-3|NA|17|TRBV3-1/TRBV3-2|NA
CASSPTETRWSGNTIYF
TGTGCCAGCAGCCCTACCGAGACCCGGTGGAGTGGAAACACCATATATTTT
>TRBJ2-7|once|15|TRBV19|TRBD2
CASSPSTSGRYEQYF
TGTGCCAGTAGTCCGTCGACTAGCGGGAGGTACGAGCAGTACTTC
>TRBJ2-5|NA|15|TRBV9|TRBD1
CASSGGQGAGETQYF
TGTGCCAGCAGCGGGGGACAGGGGGCAGGGGAGACCCAGTACTTC
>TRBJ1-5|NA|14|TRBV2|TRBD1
CASSDGQGNQPQHF
TGTGCCAGCAGCGACGGACAGGGTAACCAGCCCCAGCATTTT